A single sample is the source of the 2 T cell receptor beta chains below, sequenced in a study of type 1 and type 2 diabetes patients. The PCR template was genomic DNA. The TCR beta CDR3 region was amplified using 30 forward and 13 reverse primers. Each CDR3 protein is one row after TCRdb ran MiXCR on the multiplex PCR reads. The sample has 270,000 or so distinct CDR3 sequences; 45% to 60% are singletons. The material sequenced was peripheral blood mononuclear cells (PBMCs). These TCRs come from a man aged 18 to 29 with type 2 diabetes.

The V call is TRBV5-5, the J call TRBJ1-1; D possibly corresponds to TRBD1 (5 bases). Germline V gives CDR1 SGHKS, CDR2 YYEKEE (reference sequence). The CDR3 is 12 amino acids. V was trimmed by 2 bases and J by 11 bases, leaving 13 bases between them. CDR3 sequence reads: CASSLNGGGAFF. Here the CDR3 DNA reads TGTGCCAGCAGCTTAAACGGCGGGGGGGCTTTCTTT.

This chain uses TRBV19 with TRBJ2-2; TRBD2 aligns across 11 bases. CDR3 length: 20 residues. With 1 base clipped from V and 1 base from J, the junction kept 11 bases outside the gene matches. Germline CDR1 and CDR2: LNHDA and SQIVND (reference sequence). CDR3 sequence reads: CASSIGKASGRPENTGELFF. The CDR3 coding sequence is TGTGCCAGTAGTATAGGTAAGGCTAGCGGGAGGCCCGAGAACACCGGGGAGCTGTTTTTT. The complete variable domain, with remaining parts taken from reference TRBV19 and TRBJ2-2, reads DGGITQSPKYLFRKEGQNVTLSCEQNLNHDAMYWYRQDPGQGLRLIYYSQIVNDFQKGDIAEGYSVSREKKESFPLTVTSAQKNPTAFYLCASSIGKASGRPENTGELFFGEGSRLTVL.